These T cell receptor beta chains were read from a single sample in a study of shared clonotypes between healthy human individuals. TCRdb's table, derived via immunoSEQ multiplex PCR, lists solely in-frame clones and lacks some. Found here are over 95,000 clones, 68% of them singletons; the top ten hold 24%. Sequencing used memory CD8+ T cells sorted from blood. The receptors here all came from a woman aged 30 to 39 in good health. The CDR3 runs from the conserved cysteine through the conserved F or W.

J	V	CDR3
TRBJ2-4	TRBV4-1	CASSQDRLYLAKNIQYF
TRBJ2-5	TRBV6-5	CASSYSETQYF
TRBJ2-3	TRBV27	CASSLSGPRPDTQYF
TRBJ2-5	TRBV5-4	CASSPEAGETQYF
TRBJ1-4	TRBV28	CASRTNEKLFF
TRBJ2-7	TRBV19	CASRSGVEQYF
TRBJ2-3	TRBV11-2	CASSFTTGRGTDTQYF
TRBJ1-1	TRBV27	CASSEAGTSEAFF
TRBJ2-5	TRBV15	CATSRGSGGQETQYF
TRBJ1-5	TRBV28	CASSYRASNQPQHF
TRBJ2-1	TRBV10-1	CASSESQLAGGHNEQFF
TRBJ1-5	TRBV4-2	CASSQEKGTNQPQHF
TRBJ1-3	TRBV6-1	CATKWEQSGGNTIYF
TRBJ1-4	TRBV15	CATSRRQATNEKLFF
TRBJ1-1	TRBV7-9	CASSLPPQGFMNTEAFF
TRBJ1-2	TRBV7-9	CASSLGTTNYGYTF
TRBJ1-3	TRBV30	CAWSVLRGGNTIYF
TRBJ2-7	TRBV7-9	CASSLQGYEQYF
TRBJ2-7	TRBV7-3	CASSYYRGLLYEQYF
TRBJ1-5	TRBV28	CASSQRLPRLNNQPQHF
TRBJ1-1	TRBV29-1	CSVGGWPTEAFF
TRBJ1-1	TRBV5-4	CASSLVGGEAFF
.	TRBV29-1	CSVASGDGSEQYF
TRBJ2-1	TRBV9	CASSLGGGSDEQFF
TRBJ2-7	TRBV14	CASRLQGAYEQYF
TRBJ1-1	TRBV7-2	CASSAVTGLGTEAFF
TRBJ1-2	TRBV6-6	CARPLGGYTF
TRBJ2-7	TRBV2	CASSELGQSYEQYF
TRBJ1-1	TRBV28	CASQQNTEAFF
TRBJ2-1	TRBV2	CASAYNEQFF
TRBJ1-5	TRBV4-1	CASSQEGHILEPQHF
TRBJ1-2	TRBV25-1	CASSPGGLLFYGYTF
TRBJ2-1	TRBV4-2	CASSQDASGSGNEQFF
TRBJ2-1	TRBV4-1	CASSQVGLAGGRNEQFF
TRBJ2-2	TRBV29-1	CSARSLNTGELFF
TRBJ2-7	TRBV19	CASSYIDEQYF
TRBJ1-5	TRBV6-1	CASREQVLSNQPQHF
TRBJ2-5	TRBV6-5	CASGLAGVRETQYF
TRBJ1-5	TRBV6-1	CASSDPPGFANQPQHF
TRBJ1-1	TRBV28	CASSKGQGAYTEAFF
TRBJ2-2	TRBV2	CASNRLAQTGELFF
TRBJ1-5	TRBV6-5	CASSPRVNSNQPQHF
TRBJ1-4	TRBV25-1	CASSDTGTGAGGEKLFF
TRBJ2-3	TRBV27	CASSFQDTQYF
TRBJ2-7	TRBV11-1	CASSSGTGSYEQYF
TRBJ2-7	TRBV2	CASSELAGVGEQYF
TRBJ2-7	TRBV15	CATSRVGITGYEQYF
TRBJ2-7	TRBV10-3	CAIQGQDAYEQYF
TRBJ1-1	TRBV5-8	CASSLGGMNTEAFF
TRBJ2-2	TRBV21-1	CASPKEGGPWNTGELFF
TRBJ2-2	TRBV11-2	CASSLEGLGRGLTGELFF
TRBJ1-2	TRBV2	CASSETGFRYGYTF
TRBJ2-3	TRBV19	CASRDFREGADTQYF